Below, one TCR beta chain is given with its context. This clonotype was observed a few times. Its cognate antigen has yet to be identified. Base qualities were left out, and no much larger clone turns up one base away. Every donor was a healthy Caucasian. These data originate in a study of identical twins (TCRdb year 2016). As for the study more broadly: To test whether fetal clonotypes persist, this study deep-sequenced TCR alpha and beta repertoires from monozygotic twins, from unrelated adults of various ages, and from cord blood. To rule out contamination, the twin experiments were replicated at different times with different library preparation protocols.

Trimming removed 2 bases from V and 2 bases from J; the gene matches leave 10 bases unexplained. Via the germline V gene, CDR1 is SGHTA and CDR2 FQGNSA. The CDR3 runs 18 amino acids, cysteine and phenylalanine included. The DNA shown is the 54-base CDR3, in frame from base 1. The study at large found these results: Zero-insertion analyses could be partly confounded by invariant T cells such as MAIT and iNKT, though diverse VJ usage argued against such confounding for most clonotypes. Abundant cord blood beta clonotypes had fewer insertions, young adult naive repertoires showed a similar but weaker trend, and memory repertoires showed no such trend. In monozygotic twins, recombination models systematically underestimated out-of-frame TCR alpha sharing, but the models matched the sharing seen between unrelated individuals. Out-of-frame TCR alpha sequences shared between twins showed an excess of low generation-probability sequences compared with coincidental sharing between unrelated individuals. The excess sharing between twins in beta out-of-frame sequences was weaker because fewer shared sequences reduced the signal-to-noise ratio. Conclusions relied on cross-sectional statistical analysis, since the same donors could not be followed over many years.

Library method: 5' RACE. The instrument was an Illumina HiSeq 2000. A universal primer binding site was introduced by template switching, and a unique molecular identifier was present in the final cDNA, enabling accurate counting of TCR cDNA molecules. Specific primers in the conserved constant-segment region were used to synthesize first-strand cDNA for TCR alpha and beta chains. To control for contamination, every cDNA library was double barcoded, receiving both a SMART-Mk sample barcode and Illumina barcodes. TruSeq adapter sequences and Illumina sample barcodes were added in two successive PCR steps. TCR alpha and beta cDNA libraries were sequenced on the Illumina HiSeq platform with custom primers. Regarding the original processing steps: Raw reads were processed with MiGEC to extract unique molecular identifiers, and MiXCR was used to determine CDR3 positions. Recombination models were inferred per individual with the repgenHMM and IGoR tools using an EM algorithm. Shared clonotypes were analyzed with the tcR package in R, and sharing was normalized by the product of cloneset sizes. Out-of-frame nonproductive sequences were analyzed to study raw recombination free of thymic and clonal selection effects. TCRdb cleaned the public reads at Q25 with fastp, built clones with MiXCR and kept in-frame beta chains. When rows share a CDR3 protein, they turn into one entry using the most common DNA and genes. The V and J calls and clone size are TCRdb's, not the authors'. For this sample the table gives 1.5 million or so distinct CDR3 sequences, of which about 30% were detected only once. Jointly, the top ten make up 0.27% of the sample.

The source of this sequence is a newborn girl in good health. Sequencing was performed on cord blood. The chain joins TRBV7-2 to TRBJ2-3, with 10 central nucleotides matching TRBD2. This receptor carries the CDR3 CASSLKPSGGHNTDTQYF. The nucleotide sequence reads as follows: TGTGCCAGCAGCTTAAAGCCTAGCGGGGGCCATAACACAGATACGCAGTATTTT. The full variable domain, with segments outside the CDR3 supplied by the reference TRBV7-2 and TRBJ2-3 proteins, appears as GAGVSQSPSNKVTEKGKDVELRCDPISGHTALYWYRQSLGQGLEFLIYFQGNSAPDKSGLPSDRFSAERTGGSVSTLTIQRTQQEDSAVYLCASSLKPSGGHNTDTQYFGPGTRLTVL.